This entry concerns a single T cell receptor beta chain. Its target is not known. This sample was included in a study of T cells in localized non-small cell lung cancer. Study results and limitations: Heterogeneity remains possible, as sequencing covered one tumor region only.

Assay used: immunoSEQ multiplex PCR; TCRdb lists only in-frame clones, some missing. The top ten clones hold roughly a quarter of a sample with roughly 16,000 clones, approximately 85% of them seen once. The V gene's germline CDR1 is SGHRS and CDR2 YFSETQ. The germline V and J ends were trimmed by 0 bases and 10 bases, with 14 bases remaining between them. The CDR3 is 15 residues long. Material: peripheral blood, obtained before any cancer treatment. The chain is built from TRBV5-1 and TRBJ1-6; D gene ambiguous. The receptor's source is a male donor aged 60 or over with stage I lung adenocarcinoma. For the CDR3, the DNA is TGCGCCAGCAGCTTGGAAGTGGGTATTGGGTCACCCCTCCACTTT. Translation: CASSLEVGIGSPLHF.